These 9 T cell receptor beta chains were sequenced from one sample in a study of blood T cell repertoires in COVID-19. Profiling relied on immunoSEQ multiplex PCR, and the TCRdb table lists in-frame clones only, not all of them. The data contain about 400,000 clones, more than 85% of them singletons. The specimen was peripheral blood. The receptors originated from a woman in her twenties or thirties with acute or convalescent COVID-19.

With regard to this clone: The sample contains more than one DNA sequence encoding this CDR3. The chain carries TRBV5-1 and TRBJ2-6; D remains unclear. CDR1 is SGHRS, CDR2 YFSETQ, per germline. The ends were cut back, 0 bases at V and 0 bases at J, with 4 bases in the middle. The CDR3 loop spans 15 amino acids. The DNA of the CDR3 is TGCGCCAGCAGCTTGGTCCTCTCTGGGGCCAACGTCCTGACTTTC. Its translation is CASSLVLSGANVLTF. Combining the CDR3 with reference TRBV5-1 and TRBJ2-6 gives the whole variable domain KAGVTQTPRYLIKTRGQQVTLSCSPISGHRSVSWYQQTPGQGLQFLFEYFSETQRNKGNFPGRFSGRQFSNSRSEMNVSTLELGDSALYLCASSLVLSGANVLTFGAGSRLTVL.

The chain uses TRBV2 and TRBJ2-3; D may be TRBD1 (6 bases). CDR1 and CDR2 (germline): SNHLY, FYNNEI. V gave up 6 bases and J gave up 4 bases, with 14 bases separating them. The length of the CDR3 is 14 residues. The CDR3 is CASRRTEAADTQYF. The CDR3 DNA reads TGTGCCAGCAGAAGGACAGAAGCCGCAGATACGCAGTATTTT.

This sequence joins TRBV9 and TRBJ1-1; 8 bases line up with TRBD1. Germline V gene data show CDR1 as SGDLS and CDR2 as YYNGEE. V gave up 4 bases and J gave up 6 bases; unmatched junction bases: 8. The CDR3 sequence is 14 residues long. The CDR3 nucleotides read TGTGCCAGCAGCCCCCGGACAGGGTGGGCTGAAGCTTTCTTT. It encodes CASSPRTGWAEAFF.

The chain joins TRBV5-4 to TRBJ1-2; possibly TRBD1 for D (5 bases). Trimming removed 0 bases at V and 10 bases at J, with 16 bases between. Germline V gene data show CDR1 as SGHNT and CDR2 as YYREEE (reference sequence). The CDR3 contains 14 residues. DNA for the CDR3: TGTGCCAGCAGCTTGGCCCTCCGCCAGACAGCCTACACCTTC. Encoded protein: CASSLALRQTAYTF.

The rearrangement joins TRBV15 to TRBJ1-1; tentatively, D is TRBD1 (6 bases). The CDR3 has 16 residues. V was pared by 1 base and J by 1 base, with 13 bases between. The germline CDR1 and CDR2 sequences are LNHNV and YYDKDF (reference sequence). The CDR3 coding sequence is TGTGCCACCAGCAGAGTACAGGGTGCTGGGAACACTGAAGCTTTCTTT. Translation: CATSRVQGAGNTEAFF. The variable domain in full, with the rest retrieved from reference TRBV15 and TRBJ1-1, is DAMVIQNPRYQVTQFGKPVTLSCSQTLNHNVMYWYQQKSSQAPKLLFHYYDKDFNNEADTPDNFQSRRPNTSFCFLDIRSPGLGDTAMYLCATSRVQGAGNTEAFFGQGTRLTVV.

The CDR3 region has the DNA TGTGCCAGCAGGGCGGGGACAGAGCTACTGAAGCAGTACTTC. This translates into CASRAGTELLKQYF. J is TRBJ2-7 and V is TRBV2, with D perhaps TRBD1 (7 bases). Looked up from germline, CDR1 is SNHLY and CDR2 is FYNNEI. The CDR3 is 14 residues long. Trimming took 6 bases from V and 8 from J, leaving 20 bases between them.

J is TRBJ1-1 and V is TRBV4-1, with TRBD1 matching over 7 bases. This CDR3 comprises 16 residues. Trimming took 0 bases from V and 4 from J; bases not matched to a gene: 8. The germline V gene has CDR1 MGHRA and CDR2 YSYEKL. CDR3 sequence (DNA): TGCGCCAGCAGCCAAGATCGGCTACAGGGGAGCACTGAAGCTTTCTTT. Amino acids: CASSQDRLQGSTEAFF.

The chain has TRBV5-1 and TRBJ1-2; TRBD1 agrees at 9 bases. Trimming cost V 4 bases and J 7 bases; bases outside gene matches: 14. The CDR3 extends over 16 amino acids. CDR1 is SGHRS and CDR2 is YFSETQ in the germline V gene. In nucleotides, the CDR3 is TGCGCCAGCAGCGACGGAGGGACAGGGAGGATTGGTGGCTACACCTTC. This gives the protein CASSDGGTGRIGGYTF.

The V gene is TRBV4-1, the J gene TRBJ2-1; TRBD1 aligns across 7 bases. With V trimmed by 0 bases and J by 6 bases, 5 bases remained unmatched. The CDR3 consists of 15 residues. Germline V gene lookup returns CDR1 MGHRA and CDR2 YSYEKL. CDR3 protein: CASSQDPGTANEQFF. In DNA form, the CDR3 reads TGCGCCAGCAGCCAAGATCCCGGGACAGCCAATGAGCAGTTCTTC.